This T cell receptor beta chain emerged from a study of T cells after yellow fever vaccination. Study outcomes and limitations: There was a possibility that FACS-sorted repertoires contained abundant clonotypes contaminating from the bulk population.

On this clonotype itself: The antigen remains unidentified.

Using its own MiXCR run on the 5' RACE reads, TCRdb lists one record per CDR3 protein. The sample shows about 340,000 distinct CDR3 sequences, around 4.1% of them seen only once. V was pared by 0 bases and J by 4 bases, with 13 bases between. CDR1 is MNHNY and CDR2 is SVGAGI in the germline V gene (reference sequence). The CDR3 runs 16 residues. The sequences come from PBMCs, collected 5 days after the yellow fever booster vaccination. The receptor was derived from a man between 18 and 29 years old who received the YFV17D yellow fever vaccine. The gene calls are TRBV6-6 and TRBJ2-1, with D hard to call. CDR3 protein: CASSYSIQPLYNEQFF. CDR3 bases: TGTGCCAGCAGTTACTCGATTCAGCCACTATACAATGAGCAGTTCTTC.